This T cell receptor beta chain appears in the sequencing data of a study of cytomegalovirus exposure and HLA in healthy donors. Overall study findings and caveats: The classifier, whose performance was assessed in both the original and validation cohorts, reportedly diagnosed cytomegalovirus status with high specificity and sensitivity. TCR beta chain V- and J-gene trimming was linked, in a later analysis, to a missense variant in DCLRE1C. Later, an analysis showed that TCR beta chains associated with HLA were more clonally expanded than others that were equally common.

There are a few counts of this clone. Its antigen remains unidentified. V dropped 0 bases and J dropped 5; count of bases not matched to a gene: 7. Germline assignment: CDR1 SGDLS and CDR2 YYNGEE. The CDR3 is 16 amino acids. The PCR had 60 Vbeta and 13 Jbeta primers. Sequenced by immunoSEQ multiplex PCR; TCRdb stores in-frame clones only, minus some. The sample includes some 170,000 clones, approximately 75% seen only once; the top ten take under 2%. V and J are TRBV9 and TRBJ1-4; 7 nucleotides line up with TRBD1. The source is a woman aged 18-30 years in good health and CMV-seronegative. The sequenced material came from PBMCs. The CDR3: CASSVGPGGWNEKLFF. CDR3 DNA sequence: TGTGCCAGCAGCGTAGGGCCAGGGGGTTGGAATGAAAAACTGTTTTTT.